Listed here are 16 T cell receptor beta chains from one sample, sequenced in a study of CD8 T cells in ankylosing spondylitis. TCRdb re-called the 5' RACE reads with MiXCR, one entry per CDR3 protein. The sample lists 300,000 to 400,000 distinct CDR3 sequences, about a fifth occurring once. These TCRs' antigens remain unknown. Findings and limits, study-wide: The study identified a TCR beta motif of roughly eight highly homologous variants that appeared characteristic of ankylosing spondylitis blood.

Sequenced sample: blood, either unsorted or a sorted T cell fraction (not recorded which). All receptors come from a male donor with ankylosing spondylitis.

This clonotype was counted a few times. The genes are TRBV7-9 and TRBJ2-2, with a tentative D call TRBD2 (6 bases). V lost 5 bases to trimming and J lost 1 base, with 14 bases between them. This CDR3 is built from 16 residues. Germline V CDR1 and CDR2: SEHNR, FQNEAQ (reference sequence). The CDR3 DNA reads TGTGCCAGCAGCCTAACGGGACTCGTGAACACCGGGGAGCTGTTTTTT. It yields the protein CASSLTGLVNTGELFF.

The chain is built from TRBV4-3 and TRBJ2-6, with 9 bases fitting TRBD2. The CDR3 runs 17 residues. With V trimmed by 5 bases and J by 1 base, 6 bases remained unmatched. Germline loops: CDR1 LGHNA, CDR2 YSLEER. CDR3 nucleotides: TGCGCCAGCAGCTGGGCAGCGGGAGGATCTGGGGCCAACGTCCTGACTTTC. Amino acids: CASSWAAGGSGANVLTF.

This clonotype has more than one count but fewer than ten. This chain uses TRBV10-3 with TRBJ2-7; the D call may be TRBD1 or TRBD2 (5 bases each). V was cut by 3 bases and J by 0 bases, with 18 bases left in between. Germline CDR1 reads ENHRY; CDR2 reads SYGVKD. The CDR3 covers 17 residues. CDR3: CAISDPSTGTVSYEQYF. CDR3 nucleotide sequence: TGTGCCATCAGTGATCCCTCGACCGGGACGGTCTCCTACGAGCAGTACTTC.

This chain joins TRBV20-1 and TRBJ1-6; D possibly corresponds to TRBD1 (5 bases). Trimming removed 6 bases at V and 6 bases at J, with 15 bases between. The CDR3 runs 14 residues. Germline assignment: CDR1 DFQATT and CDR2 SNEGSKA (reference sequence). The CDR3 is CSAPPGRTNSPLHF. The CDR3 nucleotides are TGCAGTGCGCCTCCGGGACGGACTAATTCACCCCTCCACTTT.

This clonotype was observed a few times. The rearrangement links TRBV7-2 to TRBJ1-4, with a possible D match to TRBD1 (5 bases). The CDR3 contains 14 residues. The germline V and J ends were trimmed by 5 bases and 13 bases, with 20 bases remaining between them. Germline V gene sequence: CDR1 SGHTA, CDR2 FQGNSA. The CDR3 bases are TGTGCCAGCAGCCGAACCGCCGGGGGGGTAATACTGTTTTTT. This codes for CASSRTAGGVILFF.

This clonotype was observed a few times. V is TRBV12-3 or TRBV12-4 and J is TRBJ2-4, with 7 bases that match TRBD2. J was trimmed by 1 base and V by 2 bases; bases with no gene match: 8. CDR3 length equals 17 residues. CDR3 in amino acids: CASSLFVGREAKNIQYF. Written as DNA, the CDR3 is TGTGCCAGCAGTTTATTCGTGGGGCGGGAGGCCAAAAACATTCAGTACTTC.

This clonotype was picked up a small number of times. The CDR3 spells CASSLGGQGINEQFF. The CDR3 region has the DNA TGTGCCAGCAGCTTGGGGGGACAGGGGATCAATGAGCAGTTCTTC. V and J are TRBV5-4 and TRBJ2-1, with TRBD1 matching over 10 bases. The CDR3 runs 15 residues. V trimming: 0 bases; J trimming: 6 bases; junction bases outside the gene matches: 3. Germline V gene lookup returns CDR1 SGHNT and CDR2 YYREEE (reference sequence).

V and J are TRBV20-1 and TRBJ2-5; 9 nucleotides line up with TRBD2. The CDR3 runs to 16 residues. Germline V gene lookup returns CDR1 DFQATT and CDR2 SNEGSKA (reference sequence). V lost 6 bases and J lost 2; bases outside the gene matches: 13. The CDR3 nucleotides are TGCAGTGCCCACCCGCCCAATAGCGGGAGTCAAGAGACCCAGTACTTC. Translated: CSAHPPNSGSQETQYF.

In this sample, this clonotype turned up a few times. This rearrangement joins TRBV18 to TRBJ2-3; D is unresolved. The CDR3 totals 13 residues. With 3 bases removed from V and 2 bases from J, the gap between germline ends came to 6 bases. Per germline, CDR1 KGHSH and CDR2 LQKENI. The CDR3, as DNA: TGTGCCAGCTCACCCCACGTCACAGATACGCAGTATTTT. Amino acids: CASSPHVTDTQYF.

J is TRBJ2-1 and V is TRBV5-1, with D possibly TRBD2 on 6 matching bases. Per the germline V gene, CDR1 is SGHRS and CDR2 is YFSETQ. V was pared by 7 bases and J by 3 bases, with 14 bases between. The CDR3 covers 14 residues. In DNA, the CDR3 is TGCGCCAGCCGTCTAGCGCGGGGCTACAATGAGCAGTTCTTC. Residues: CASRLARGYNEQFF.

This clonotype was detected only a few times. This sequence joins TRBV4-3 and TRBJ1-5, with 7 bases aligning to TRBD1. The CDR3 loop spans 16 amino acids. The trim removed 2 bases at V and 0 bases at J, leaving 4 bases unmatched. Germline V lookup: CDR1 LGHNA, CDR2 YSLEER. Here the CDR3 DNA reads TGCGCCAGCAGCCAATTTTCAGGGGGTAGCAATCAGCCCCAGCATTTT. It translates to CASSQFSGGSNQPQHF.

The chain joins TRBV10-3 to TRBJ2-4; 7 nucleotides align to TRBD1. CDR3 length: 17 residues. Trimming cost V 4 bases and J 0 bases; bases outside gene matches: 9. Germline-derived CDR1 and CDR2 are ENHRY and SYGVKD. The CDR3 DNA sequence: TGTGCCATCAGTGCCTTTGGACAGGACGAAGCCAAAAACATTCAGTACTTC. It encodes CAISAFGQDEAKNIQYF.

CDR3 DNA: TGTGCCAGCAGCCCGGACAGATCTAGCACAGATACGCAGTATTTT. It is translated as CASSPDRSSTDTQYF. This rearrangement joins TRBV7-6 to TRBJ2-3; perhaps TRBD1 as D (6 bases). The CDR3 sequence is 15 residues long. Per germline, CDR1 SGHVS and CDR2 FNYEAQ. The V gene lost 5 bases and the J gene lost 0 bases, with 12 bases spanning the gap.

CDR3 sequence reads: CSARRLAGVGQQYF. In nucleotides, the CDR3 is TGCAGTGCTAGACGACTAGCGGGAGTAGGCCAGCAGTACTTC. This chain joins TRBV20-1 and TRBJ2-7; 12 bases are shared with TRBD2. V lost 2 bases, J lost 8 bases, and 7 bases stayed unmatched. The CDR3 is 14 residues long. Germline V gene lookup returns CDR1 DFQATT and CDR2 SNEGSKA (reference sequence).

The chain links TRBV4-1 to TRBJ2-1, with D perhaps TRBD2 (6 bases). CDR1 MGHRA and CDR2 YSYEKL come from the germline V gene. The CDR3 is 14 residues long. With 3 bases removed from V and 8 bases from J, the gap between germline ends came to 14 bases. CDR3 DNA sequence: TGCGCCAGCAGCCAGATGGCGGGGCTCCATGAGCAGTTCTTC. It yields the protein CASSQMAGLHEQFF.

V usage is TRBV20-1 and J usage is TRBJ1-4; 7 bases align to TRBD1. Germline CDR1 reads DFQATT; CDR2 reads SNEGSKA (reference sequence). This CDR3 comprises 13 residues. The trim removed 6 bases at V and 5 bases at J, leaving 6 bases unmatched. In DNA, the CDR3 is TGCAGTGCGGGGACAGTTCGCAATGAAAAACTGTTTTTT. As protein: CSAGTVRNEKLFF.